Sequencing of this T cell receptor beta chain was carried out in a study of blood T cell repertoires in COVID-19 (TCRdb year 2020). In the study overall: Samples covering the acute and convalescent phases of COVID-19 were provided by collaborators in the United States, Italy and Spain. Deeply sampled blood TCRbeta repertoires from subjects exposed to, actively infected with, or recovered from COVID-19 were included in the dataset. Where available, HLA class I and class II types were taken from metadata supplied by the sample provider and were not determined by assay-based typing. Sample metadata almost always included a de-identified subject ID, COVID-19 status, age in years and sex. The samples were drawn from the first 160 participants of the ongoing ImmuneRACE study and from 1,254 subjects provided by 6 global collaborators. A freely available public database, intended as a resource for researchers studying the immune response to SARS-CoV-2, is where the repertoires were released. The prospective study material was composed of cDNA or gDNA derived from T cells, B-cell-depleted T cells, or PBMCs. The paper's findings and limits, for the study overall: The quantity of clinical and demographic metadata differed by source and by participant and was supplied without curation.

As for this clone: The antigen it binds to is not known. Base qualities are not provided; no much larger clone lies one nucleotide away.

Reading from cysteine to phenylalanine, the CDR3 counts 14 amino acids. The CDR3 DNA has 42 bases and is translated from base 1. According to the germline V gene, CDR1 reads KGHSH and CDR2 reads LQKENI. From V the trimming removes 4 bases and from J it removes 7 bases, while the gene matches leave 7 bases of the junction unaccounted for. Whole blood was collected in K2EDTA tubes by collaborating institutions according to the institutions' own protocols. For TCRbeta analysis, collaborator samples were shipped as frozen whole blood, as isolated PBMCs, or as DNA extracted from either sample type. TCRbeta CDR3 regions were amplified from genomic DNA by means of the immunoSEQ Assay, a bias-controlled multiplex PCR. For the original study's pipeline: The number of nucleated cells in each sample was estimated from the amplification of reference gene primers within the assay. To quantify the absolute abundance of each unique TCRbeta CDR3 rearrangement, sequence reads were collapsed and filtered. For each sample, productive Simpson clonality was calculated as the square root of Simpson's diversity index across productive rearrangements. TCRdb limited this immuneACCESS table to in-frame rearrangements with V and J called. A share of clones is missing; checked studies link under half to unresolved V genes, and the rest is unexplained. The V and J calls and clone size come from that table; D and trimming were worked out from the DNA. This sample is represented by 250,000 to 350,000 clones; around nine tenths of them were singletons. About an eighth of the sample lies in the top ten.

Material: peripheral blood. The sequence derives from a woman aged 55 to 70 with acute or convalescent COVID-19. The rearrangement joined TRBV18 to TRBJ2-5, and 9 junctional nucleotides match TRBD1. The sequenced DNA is TGTGCCAGCTCACTGCCGGGACAGGGTGTGACCCAGTACTTC. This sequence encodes CASSLPGQGVTQYF.